The T cell receptor (beta chain) described here comes from a study of vaccination effects on CD4 cells after COVID-19 (dated by TCRdb to 2022 to 2024). Regarding the study in general: Participants received two doses of either the BNT162b2 or the mRNA-1273 mRNA SARS-CoV-2 vaccine. SARS-CoV-2 spike-specific CD4+ TCR repertoires were compared before and after mRNA vaccination in COVID-19 convalescent patients and in infection-naive vaccine recipients. Altogether, approximately 10 COVID-19 convalescent patients and several SARS-CoV-2-naive healthy vaccine recipients made up the full study. Cultures from other donors in the study were sequenced using the Oncomine TCR Beta short-read assay on an Illumina iSeq 100. Broad study findings and their caveats: The study was limited by a small number of convalescent patients, and early post-infection timepoints were lacking. In healthy vaccine recipients, vaccine-induced clones were almost all SARS-CoV-2 mono-reactive, with only 1 of 255 being cross-reactive with common cold coronaviruses. Both infection-induced and vaccine-induced clones contracted markedly at late post-vaccination timepoints, which is consistent with waning T cell responses.

V drops 5 bases and J drops 5 bases, leaving 16 bases in between. The CDR3 goes from the cysteine to the phenylalanine over 15 residues. Left in the record is the CDR3 DNA by itself, 45 bases read in frame from the first base. CDR1 and CDR2 were assigned from the germline V gene as KGHSH and LQKENI. The library came from the immunoSEQ multiplex PCR assay. TCR beta CDR3 sequencing was performed on DNA from the cultured, isolated CD4+ T cells. Concerning the study's data processing: Non-productive TCR sequences were discarded, and reads were trimmed to the CDR3 region, with only CDR3s of 7 or more amino acids retained. The MANAFEST web app was used to identify antigen-specific clonotypes by comparing expansion in peptide wells with expansion in reference cultures. To be called positive, a clone needed expansion at FDR<0.05 compared with the reference and with all other wells, an odds ratio greater than 5, and a frequency greater than 0.1% in two replicate wells. A clonotype was defined as cross-reactive if the clonotype was significantly expanded both in SARS-CoV-2 spike wells and in at least one common cold coronavirus spike condition. Levenshtein distance calculated with the stringdist R package was used to assess CDR3 similarity, and unrooted trees were constructed with ape in R 3.6.1. As stored in TCRdb, this immuneACCESS dataset retains in-frame rearrangements with V and J assigned. A fraction of the clones does not appear; measured against another copy, unresolved V genes explain less than half of the discrepancy, and the remainder lacks a known reason. V, J and clone size are those of that table, while D and trimming were read from the DNA. This sample lists tens of thousands of clones; 65% to 75% were detected once. 2.5% to 3.5% of the sample is taken by the ten largest.

This clone was seen more than once but under ten times. Its antigen is unknown. Per-base quality was not reported, and no clone a single base away is much larger than it. To identify antigen-specific CD4+ T cell clonotypes by their expansion, the ViraFEST assay first stimulated PBMC with viral peptide pools and then applied TCR sequencing. After less than 13 days of culture, CD4+ T cells were isolated with the EasySep CD4+ T cell isolation kit. None of the healthy vaccine recipients had a prior SARS-CoV-2 infection, which was confirmed by nucleocapsid antibody tests that came back negative both before and after vaccination. Each well held roughly 2.2 million PBMC cultured in IMDM containing roughly 5.1% human AB serum, roughly 9.6 IU/ml IL-2 and gentamicin, along with 10 ug/ml peptides. On days 3 and 7, half of the culture medium was replaced with fresh IL-2-containing medium. Unless noted otherwise, every peptide stimulation condition was grown in triplicate wells. Using Ficoll-Paque Plus gradient centrifugation, PBMC were separated from whole blood and then either used fresh or cryopreserved at -140C. The overlapping peptide pools covered the spike proteins of SARS-CoV-2 as well as those of the common cold coronaviruses HCoV-NL63, HCoV-OC43 and HCoV-229E. The QIAamp micro DNA kit was used to extract genomic DNA from the cultured CD4+ T cells.

The sequence derives from a human donor who received a COVID-19 vaccine. The material sequenced was CD4+ T cells from PBMCs cultured with HCoV-NL63 spike peptides, taken before COVID-19 vaccination. This specimen's cell subset or site label, per the study, means: HCoV-NL63 spike overlapping peptide pool stimulation. The sequence joins TRBV18 to TRBJ2-1; TRBD1 could be the D gene, as 6 bases match. CDR3 region: CASSSRQDSHNEQFF. The DNA reads TGTGCCAGCTCATCTAGACAGGACTCACACAATGAGCAGTTCTTC.